The 15 T cell receptor beta chains given below trace back to one sample, sequenced in a study of glioma-infiltrating T cells after dendritic cell vaccination. TCRdb keeps only in-frame clones here, not all; method: immunoSEQ multiplex PCR. The table records 85,000 to 95,000 clones, about nine tenths of them present only once. The input for sequencing was blood, taken before dendritic cell vaccination. These receptors originate from a human donor with glioblastoma.

The V and J genes are TRBV9 and TRBJ2-1; 8 bases map to TRBD2. The J segment lost 2 bases and the V segment lost 5 bases, leaving 9 bases of the junction unmatched. Per germline, CDR1 SGDLS and CDR2 YYNGEE. CDR3 length: 16 amino acids. CDR3 loop: CASRPGLAQTYNEQFF. The CDR3 DNA is TGTGCCAGCAGACCAGGACTAGCCCAGACCTACAATGAGCAGTTCTTC.

The chain carries TRBV2 and TRBJ2-7; D is unclear. The germline gives CDR1 SNHLY, CDR2 FYNNEI. Trimming stripped 4 bases from V and 6 bases from J, with 4 bases between. The CDR3 sequence is 10 residues long. The CDR3 nucleotides are TGTGCCAGCAGTGTTCGCGAGCAGTACTTC. It yields the protein CASSVREQYF.

The CDR3, as DNA: TGCGCCAGCAGCTTGGAGACAGGGATCGAGCAGTACTTC. Amino acids: CASSLETGIEQYF. The V gene is TRBV5-1, the J gene TRBJ2-7; 7 positions agree with TRBD1. CDR3 size: 13 residues. The germline CDR1 and CDR2 sequences are SGHRS and YFSETQ. With V trimmed by 0 bases and J by 6 bases, 3 bases remained unmatched.

This chain joins TRBV6-1 and TRBJ1-2, with a tentative D call TRBD1 (6 bases). Germline V CDR1 and CDR2: MNHNS, SASEGT. The CDR3 is 15 residues long. V gave up 2 bases and J gave up 2 bases, with 12 bases separating them. The DNA of the CDR3 is TGTGCCAGCAGTGAACAGGGGCCGAAAAACTATGGCTACACCTTC. Translating it yields CASSEQGPKNYGYTF.

By share of the sample, this clone is medium-sized (0.01 to 0.1%). V is TRBV28 and J is TRBJ1-1; D unresolved. This CDR3 has 14 residues. V was pared by 6 bases and J by 2 bases, with 13 bases between. Germline V lookup: CDR1 MDHEN, CDR2 SYDVKM. The CDR3 bases are TGTGCCAGCAGGTTCCAGGAAGTAAACACTGAAGCTTTCTTT. Its translation is CASRFQEVNTEAFF.

The DNA for the CDR3 is TGTGCCAGCAGGGTGACTAGCGGGCTTACCTACGAGCAGTACTTC. Translation: CASRVTSGLTYEQYF. V is TRBV6-5 and J is TRBJ2-7; 10 bases are a match to TRBD2. CDR1 and CDR2 (germline): MNHEY, SVGAGI. The CDR3 covers 15 residues. The ends lost 6 bases at V and 2 bases at J; junction bases unmatched: 7.

This sequence joins TRBV5-1 and TRBJ1-2; 8 nucleotides match TRBD1. V trimming: 0 bases; J trimming: 2 bases; junction bases outside the gene matches: 12. This CDR3 is 18 amino acids long. In germline, CDR1 is SGHRS, CDR2 YFSETQ. As DNA, the CDR3 is TGCGCCAGCAGCTTGGTTCCCCTCCCAGGGGGCCAGAACTATGGCTACACCTTC. The encoded protein is CASSLVPLPGGQNYGYTF.

This sequence joins TRBV9 and TRBJ2-5; possibly TRBD1 for D (5 bases). V shed 4 bases and J shed 3 bases, with 16 bases lying between them. Germline CDR1 and CDR2: SGDLS and YYNGEE. The CDR3 has 15 residues. For the CDR3, the DNA is TGTGCCAGCAGCTCCATAAGGGGTACTAAAGAGACCCAGTACTTC. This codes for CASSSIRGTKETQYF.

This chain joins TRBV28 and TRBJ1-1, with TRBD1 matching 8 bases. Germline values: CDR1 MDHEN, CDR2 SYDVKM. The V segment lost 2 bases and the J segment 5 bases; nucleotides outside the gene matches: 10. The CDR3 covers 16 residues. CDR3 residues: CASSLRDRLSITEAFF. The CDR3 DNA sequence: TGTGCCAGCAGTTTAAGGGACAGGTTAAGTATTACTGAAGCTTTCTTT.

The V call is TRBV28, the J call TRBJ2-7; possible D gene TRBD1, 5 bases. CDR1 and CDR2 (germline): MDHEN, SYDVKM. Between the trimmed V and J ends, which lost 6 bases and 1 base, there was a span of 10 bases. The CDR3 length is 13 residues. In DNA, the CDR3 is TGTGCCAGCAGAACAGGTTCTTCCTACGAGCAGTACTTC. As protein: CASRTGSSYEQYF.

This clone was observed a single time. V usage is TRBV15 and J usage is TRBJ2-1; TRBD2 agrees at 8 bases. In germline, CDR1 is LNHNV, CDR2 YYDKDF (reference sequence). This CDR3 is built from 15 residues. The trim removed 1 base at V and 8 bases at J, leaving 7 bases unmatched. The CDR3 sequence is CATSRGGGPGDEQFF. The CDR3 region has the DNA TGTGCCACCAGCAGAGGCGGGGGGCCGGGAGATGAGCAGTTCTTC. The full variable domain, rest sourced from reference TRBV15 and TRBJ2-1, is DAMVIQNPRYQVTQFGKPVTLSCSQTLNHNVMYWYQQKSSQAPKLLFHYYDKDFNNEADTPDNFQSRRPNTSFCFLDIRSPGLGDTAMYLCATSRGGGPGDEQFFGPGTRLTVL.

This clone was seen just once. The chain recombines TRBV5-5 with TRBJ1-5, with D perhaps matching TRBD1 (5 bases). There are 15 residues in the CDR3. Germline loops: CDR1 SGHKS, CDR2 YYEKEE (reference sequence). V gave up 0 bases and J gave up 6 bases, with 13 bases separating them. The CDR3 region is CASSLDGGGSQPQHF. In nucleotides, the CDR3 is TGTGCCAGCAGCTTGGACGGGGGAGGGAGTCAGCCCCAGCATTTT.

This chain links TRBV7-2 with TRBJ2-3, with 7 bases that match TRBD2. The V gene end was trimmed by 5 bases and the J gene end by 1 base; junction bases not matched to a gene: 6. The CDR3 has 15 residues. CDR1 SGHTA and CDR2 FQGNSA come from the germline V gene. In DNA, the CDR3 is TGTGCCAGCAGCCCGGTGGGAGGGGGCACAGATACGCAGTATTTT. Its protein product is CASSPVGGGTDTQYF.

The rearrangement links TRBV7-2 to TRBJ2-1, with 10 bases matching TRBD2. CDR1 is SGHTA and CDR2 is FQGNSA in the germline V gene. Trimming took 5 bases from V and 0 from J; bases not matched to a gene: 4. There are 16 residues in the CDR3. The CDR3 DNA reads as TGTGCCAGCAGCGGTAGCGGGGGGACCTCCTACAATGAGCAGTTCTTC. Protein sequence: CASSGSGGTSYNEQFF.

V usage is TRBV28 and J usage is TRBJ2-1; D gene ambiguous. Per germline, CDR1 MDHEN and CDR2 SYDVKM. V gave up 3 bases and J gave up 4 bases, with 10 bases separating them. The CDR3 is 14 residues long. The CDR3 spells CASSLVADYNEQFF. Here the CDR3 DNA reads TGTGCCAGCAGTTTGGTGGCGGATTACAATGAGCAGTTCTTC.